A single sample gave rise to the 22 T cell receptor beta chains below, sequenced in a study of blood T cells in healthy people across ages. A second roughly 7 to 11 cycle PCR used barcoded and J-beta primers. MiXCR, run by TCRdb on the 5' RACE reads, gives a single entry per CDR3 protein. The sample yields about 1.8 million distinct CDR3 sequences, 40% to 55% seen once. Input material: blood. All receptors derive from a woman aged 40 to 50 in good health.

The table lists this clonotype with a few counts. The chain is built from TRBV20-1 and TRBJ2-1; D possibly corresponds to TRBD1 (6 bases). The ends were cut back, 0 bases at V and 3 bases at J, with 12 bases in the middle. Germline V gene sequence: CDR1 DFQATT, CDR2 SNEGSKA (reference sequence). The CDR3 sequence is 15 residues long. The CDR3 loop reads CSARDHRVLYNEQFF. For the CDR3, the DNA is TGCAGTGCTAGAGATCACAGGGTACTCTACAATGAGCAGTTCTTC.

The V gene is TRBV19, the J gene TRBJ2-1; TRBD1 matches 7 bases. Germline CDR1 LNHDA, CDR2 SQIVND (reference sequence). This CDR3 contains 15 residues. The junction had 7 bases not matched to a gene; V was cut back by 6 bases and J by 2 bases. DNA for the CDR3: TGTGCCAGTAGCTTGACAGGGAACACCTACAATGAGCAGTTCTTC. Translated, it gives CASSLTGNTYNEQFF.

In this sample, this clonotype turned up once. The rearrangement joins TRBV5-1 to TRBJ1-6, with D possibly being TRBD1 (5 bases). The CDR3 extends over 15 amino acids. Germline CDR1 is SGHRS and CDR2 is YFSETQ. V was trimmed by 1 base and J by 8 bases, leaving 13 bases between them. Here the CDR3 reads CASSLRVGDDSPLHF. In nucleotides, the CDR3 is TGCGCCAGCAGCTTGCGGGTAGGGGACGATTCACCCCTCCACTTT.

This clonotype was seen just once. This chain connects TRBV5-1 to TRBJ2-5; D is possibly TRBD2 (5 bases). Germline V CDR1 and CDR2: SGHRS, YFSETQ. This CDR3 spans 16 amino acids. V lost 4 bases, J lost 1 base, and 17 bases lay in between. CDR3 in amino acids: CASSRIPDFSQETQYF. CDR3 sequence (DNA): TGCGCCAGCAGCAGGATTCCGGACTTCTCCCAAGAGACCCAGTACTTC.

The DNA for the CDR3 is TGTGCCAGCAGCGCAGGGTGGCGGGGGGAAGAGACCCAGTACTTC. Amino acids: CASSAGWRGEETQYF. This chain joins TRBV7-2 and TRBJ2-7; 8 positions agree with TRBD2. The end of the DNA aligns better with TRBJ2-5, so the J call may be wrong. This CDR3 comprises 15 residues. CDR1 is SGHTA, CDR2 FQGNSA, per germline.

This rearrangement joins TRBV27 to TRBJ1-2, with 8 bases identical to TRBD1. J was trimmed by 5 bases and V by 5 bases; bases with no gene match: 7. Germline V lookup: CDR1 MNHEY, CDR2 SMNVEV (reference sequence). This CDR3 contains 14 residues. The CDR3 sequence is CASSVKWTGYGYTF. As DNA, the CDR3 is TGTGCCAGCAGTGTAAAATGGACAGGGTATGGCTACACCTTC.

The V gene is TRBV20-1, the J gene TRBJ2-1; TRBD2 agrees at 7 bases. TRBJ2-7 explains the end of the DNA better; the J call may be wrong. Germline CDR1 reads DFQATT; CDR2 reads SNEGSKA (reference sequence). This CDR3 has 18 amino acids. The CDR3: CSAPRLASGVPNYNEQYF. In nucleotides, the CDR3 is TGCAGTGCCCCCAGACTAGCATCGGGGGTCCCTAATTACAATGAGCAGTACTTC.

The chain is built from TRBV20-1 and TRBJ1-5, with D maybe TRBD1 (6 bases). V lost 1 base and J lost 2, with 12 bases in between. CDR1 is DFQATT, CDR2 SNEGSKA, per germline (reference sequence). CDR3 length: 15 residues. The CDR3 is CSARVGDNRNQPQHF. CDR3 in DNA: TGCAGTGCTAGAGTTGGGGACAACCGCAATCAGCCCCAGCATTTT.

The chain joins TRBV27 to TRBJ2-7, with 9 positions matching TRBD1. V was pared by 2 bases and J by 3 bases, with 8 bases of the junction left unmatched. This CDR3 is built from 16 residues. From germline, CDR1 is MNHEY and CDR2 SMNVEV (reference sequence). CDR3 DNA sequence: TGTGCCAGCAGTTTAGTTTTTGGGACAGGGCTCTACGAGCAGTACTTC. This sequence encodes CASSLVFGTGLYEQYF.

The CDR3 DNA follows: TGCGCCAGCAGCCAAGATGCGGACAGGGGGCGAATATACAATGAGCAGTTCTTC. Protein: CASSQDADRGRIYNEQFF. This chain links TRBV4-3 with TRBJ2-1; 11 positions match TRBD1. The J segment lost 4 bases and the V segment lost 0 bases, leaving 8 bases of the junction unmatched. CDR3 length: 18 residues. Germline V gives CDR1 LGHNA, CDR2 YSLEER.

This clonotype occurred many times. The rearrangement links TRBV13 to TRBJ1-2; unclear D gene. The germline V gene encodes CDR1 PRHDT and CDR2 FYEKMQ (reference sequence). The CDR3 contains 14 residues. The V end lost 8 bases, the J end lost 2 bases, and 15 bases lay between the germline ends. For the CDR3, the DNA is TGTGCCAGCCCGTCCCGGGTTTCGAACTATGGCTACACCTTC. It specifies CASPSRVSNYGYTF.

This clonotype was counted a few times. The chain is built from TRBV2 and TRBJ2-1; TRBD1 matches 7 bases. Germline assignment: CDR1 SNHLY and CDR2 FYNNEI. The V gene end was trimmed by 2 bases and the J gene end by 6 bases; junction bases not matched to a gene: 7. This CDR3 has 15 amino acids. CDR3 protein: CASSETGAGGNEQFF. The CDR3 DNA follows: TGTGCCAGCAGTGAAACTGGGGCAGGGGGCAATGAGCAGTTCTTC.

The V gene is TRBV7-2, the J gene TRBJ1-2; possibly TRBD1 for D (6 bases). The CDR3 extends over 13 amino acids. Trimming took 5 bases from V and 8 from J, leaving 15 bases between them. Germline values: CDR1 SGHTA, CDR2 FQGNSA. The CDR3 bases are TGTGCCAGCAGCAGGGGGACCTGGGTAGGCTACACCTTC. Its protein product is CASSRGTWVGYTF. The full variable domain, completed using reference TRBV7-2 and TRBJ1-2, is GAGVSQSPSNKVTEKGKDVELRCDPISGHTALYWYRQSLGQGLEFLIYFQGNSAPDKSGLPSDRFSAERTGGSVSTLTIQRTQQEDSAVYLCASSRGTWVGYTFGSGTRLTVV.

This clonotype was counted a few times. V usage is TRBV27 and J usage is TRBJ2-1, with 13 bases lining up with TRBD2. J lost 5 bases, V lost 7 bases, and 2 bases had no gene match. CDR3 length: 14 residues. Germline V gives CDR1 MNHEY, CDR2 SMNVEV (reference sequence). Written as DNA, the CDR3 is TGTGCCAGCACTACTAGCGGGGGGGACAATGAGCAGTTCTTC. Translating it yields CASTTSGGDNEQFF.

This clonotype has a handful of counts. The CDR3 protein is CASSQDFDEWWGRSGANVLTF. The CDR3 DNA is TGCGCCAGCAGCCAAGATTTTGATGAGTGGTGGGGTCGGTCTGGGGCCAACGTCCTGACTTTC. The chain carries TRBV4-3 and TRBJ2-6, with no clear D. V lost 0 bases to trimming and J lost 1 base, with 22 bases between them. There are 21 residues in the CDR3. CDR1 is LGHNA, CDR2 YSLEER, per germline.

This sequence joins TRBV2 and TRBJ2-1, with 12 bases that match TRBD2. The trim removed 6 bases at V and 8 bases at J, leaving 8 bases unmatched. The CDR3 sequence is 15 residues long. CDR1 SNHLY and CDR2 FYNNEI come from the germline V gene. The CDR3 here is CASSQTSGGKDEQFF. As DNA, the CDR3 is TGTGCCAGCAGCCAGACTAGCGGGGGTAAAGATGAGCAGTTCTTC. The whole variable domain, filled in from reference TRBV2 and TRBJ2-1, reads EPEVTQTPSHQVTQMGQEVILRCVPISNHLYFYWYRQILGQKVEFLVSFYNNEISEKSEIFDDQFSVERPDGSNFTLKIRSTKLEDSAMYFCASSQTSGGKDEQFFGPGTRLTVL.

Points on this clonotype: Germline is not matched at one junction end, which may reflect a read error. The chain has TRBV7-9 and TRBJ2-7; D gene uncertain. This CDR3 region has 14 residues. Germline V lookup: CDR1 SEHNR, CDR2 FQNEAQ (reference sequence). CDR3 region: CANSLGAQSGEQYF. The CDR3 nucleotides read TGTGCCAACAGCTTAGGAGCTCAGTCGGGCGAGCAGTACTTC.

The gene calls are TRBV12-3 or TRBV12-4 and TRBJ2-2; weak D call: TRBD2 (6 bases). Deletions cut 1 base from V and 0 bases from J, with 9 bases between. The CDR3 sequence is 16 residues long. Here the CDR3 reads CASSLEEGTNTGELFF. The DNA for the CDR3 is TGTGCCAGCAGTTTAGAGGAGGGGACGAACACCGGGGAGCTGTTTTTT.

This chain uses TRBV20-1 with TRBJ2-3, with 8 bases identical to TRBD1. The CDR3 is 13 residues long. Looked up from germline, CDR1 is DFQATT and CDR2 is SNEGSKA (reference sequence). Trimming removed 3 bases from V and 6 bases from J; junction bases left unmatched: 5. The CDR3 DNA reads TGCAGTGCTAGGAGGACAGGGAGGGATACGCAGTATTTT. Protein: CSARRTGRDTQYF.

V gene TRBV6-2 or TRBV6-3 combines with J gene TRBJ2-1, with D possibly being TRBD2 (5 bases). Germline CDR1 and CDR2: MNHEY and SVGEGT. V lost 5 bases and J 15 bases, leaving 17 bases between the germline ends. CDR3 length: 12 amino acids. The CDR3 loop reads CASSLRGVSPFF. CDR3 bases: TGTGCCAGCAGTCTTCGGGGTGTTAGTCCGTTCTTC.

The rearrangement joins TRBV10-1 to TRBJ1-1; the D gene is possibly TRBD1 (5 bases). The ends were cut back, 2 bases at V and 0 bases at J, with 10 bases in the middle. The CDR3 sequence is 15 residues long. CDR1 is WNHNN, CDR2 SYGVQD, per germline (reference sequence). CDR3 amino acids: CASSERTGLNTEAFF. The CDR3 coding sequence is TGCGCCAGCAGTGAGCGGACGGGACTGAACACTGAAGCTTTCTTT.

The chain uses TRBV5-1 and TRBJ1-1, with unresolved D. V was trimmed by 0 bases and J by 4 bases, leaving 13 bases between them. There are 15 residues in the CDR3. Germline CDR1 and CDR2: SGHRS and YFSETQ. DNA for the CDR3: TGCGCCAGCAGCTTGGGTCACAGCGAGGGCACTGAAGCTTTCTTT. Amino acid sequence: CASSLGHSEGTEAFF.